What follows is one T cell receptor beta chain and its context. What it binds is unknown. The data were obtained in a study of T cell responses to AZD1222 COVID-19 vaccine. Across the whole study: Whether given at about 4 or about 12 weeks, second doses were pooled.

Sequencing was performed with immunoSEQ multiplex PCR; in TCRdb, only in-frame clones are kept and a portion is missing. The sample has about 110,000 clones, around 94% seen once. V was shortened by 0 bases and J by 2 bases, with 11 bases between the two germline ends. The germline gives CDR1 SGHDT, CDR2 YYEEEE. CDR3 length equals 15 residues. Study outcomes and limitations: Donors in the cohort were predominantly white British and more often female, and clonal diversity was possibly underestimated. The study identified only five to seven AZD1222 recipients as seropositive at baseline.

V is TRBV5-6 and J is TRBJ1-2, with D perhaps matching TRBD1 (6 bases). The specimen comprised peripheral blood, sampled on day 0 of AZD1222 vaccination. The sequence was obtained from an adult in good health. For the CDR3, the DNA is TGTGCCAGCAGCTTGGGGACAGTCCAGAACTATGGCTACACCTTC. As protein: CASSLGTVQNYGYTF.